This T cell receptor beta chain was found in a study of T cell responses to AZD1222 COVID-19 vaccine. This table comes from immunoSEQ multiplex PCR, and its TCRdb copy is limited to in-frame clones, with some not included. The data contain approximately 140,000 clones, about 90% of them singletons. Only one count was recorded for this clone. Antigen specificity is unknown. CDR1 and CDR2 (germline): SGDLS, YYNGEE. V was shortened by 4 bases and J by 0 bases, with 4 bases between the two germline ends. The CDR3 runs 12 residues. Points from the study as a whole: Sampling that yielded the repertoires occurred only after the peak T cell response.

This receptor was identified in an adult in good health. Sequenced material: peripheral blood, taken on day 0 of AZD1222 vaccination. The chain recombines TRBV9 with TRBJ2-5; D is ambiguous. The CDR3 loop reads CASSRHQETQYF. The CDR3 bases are TGTGCCAGCAGCCGACACCAAGAGACCCAGTACTTC. The variable domain in full, with the rest retrieved from reference TRBV9 and TRBJ2-5, is DSGVTQTPKHLITATGQRVTLRCSPRSGDLSVYWYQQSLDQGLQFLIQYYNGEERAKGNILERFSAQQFPDLHSELNLSSLELGDSALYFCASSRHQETQYFGPGTRLLVL.